The 7 T cell receptor beta chains presented below share a single source sample, sequenced in a study of blood T cell repertoires in COVID-19. Libraries were prepared by immunoSEQ multiplex PCR; TCRdb keeps only in-frame clonotypes and omits some of them. The table records roughly 300,000 clones, 92% of them present only once. Sequencing was done on a sample of PBMCs or T cells enriched from blood (not recorded which). All receptors derive from a woman in her thirties who had recovered from COVID-19.

This chain joins TRBV30 and TRBJ2-2; weak D call: TRBD1 (6 bases). V lost 2 bases and J 2 bases, leaving 9 bases between the germline ends. CDR3 length equals 14 residues. Per the germline V gene, CDR1 is GTSNPN and CDR2 is SVGIG (reference sequence). For the CDR3, the DNA is TGTGCCTGGAGTCGGGACATCAACACCGGGGAGCTGTTTTTT. It yields the protein CAWSRDINTGELFF.

A remark on this clone: The same CDR3 arises from other DNA sequences in this sample as well. The J gene is TRBJ2-7, the V gene TRBV7-2; D is unclear. The length of the CDR3 is 13 residues. Per germline, CDR1 SGHTA and CDR2 FQGNSA. V was trimmed by 1 base and J by 2 bases, leaving 6 bases between them. The CDR3 nucleotides read TGTGCCAGCAGCTTAGTTTCCGCCTACGAGCAGTACTTC. Protein sequence: CASSLVSAYEQYF.

The rearrangement links TRBV5-1 to TRBJ2-1; 12 bases are shared with TRBD2. J lost 5 bases, V lost 1 base, and 7 bases had no gene match. Germline V CDR1 and CDR2: SGHRS, YFSETQ. The CDR3 runs 17 residues. As DNA, the CDR3 is TGCGCCAGCAGCTTGAAACTAGCGGGAGGTACTCACAATGAGCAGTTCTTC. It codes for CASSLKLAGGTHNEQFF. The full variable domain, its missing parts supplied by reference TRBV5-1 and TRBJ2-1, is KAGVTQTPRYLIKTRGQQVTLSCSPISGHRSVSWYQQTPGQGLQFLFEYFSETQRNKGNFPGRFSGRQFSNSRSEMNVSTLELGDSALYLCASSLKLAGGTHNEQFFGPGTRLTVL.

This chain connects TRBV2 to TRBJ2-2; TRBD1 agrees at 12 bases. The CDR3 runs to 16 residues. V was clipped by 3 bases and J by 7 bases; unmatched bases: 6. CDR1 is SNHLY, CDR2 FYNNEI, per germline. Written as DNA, the CDR3 is TGTGCCAGCAGTGACCGGGACAGGGGGCAAGTCGGGGAGCTGTTTTTT. Translation: CASSDRDRGQVGELFF. Supplemented by reference TRBV2 and TRBJ2-2, the full variable domain reads EPEVTQTPSHQVTQMGQEVILRCVPISNHLYFYWYRQILGQKVEFLVSFYNNEISEKSEIFDDQFSVERPDGSNFTLKIRSTKLEDSAMYFCASSDRDRGQVGELFFGEGSRLTVL.

V gene TRBV9 combines with J gene TRBJ1-2; the match to TRBD1 covers 9 bases. The CDR3 spans 12 residues. The junction had 6 bases not matched to a gene; V was cut back by 4 bases and J by 11 bases. CDR1 and CDR2 (germline): SGDLS, YYNGEE. The chain's CDR3 is CASSKGQGDYTF. The CDR3 DNA reads TGTGCCAGCAGCAAGGGACAGGGCGATTACACCTTC. The full variable domain, with the rest looked up from reference TRBV9 and TRBJ1-2, is DSGVTQTPKHLITATGQRVTLRCSPRSGDLSVYWYQQSLDQGLQFLIQYYNGEERAKGNILERFSAQQFPDLHSELNLSSLELGDSALYFCASSKGQGDYTFGSGTRLTVV.

This chain links TRBV4-3 with TRBJ1-4, with D unclear. V was trimmed by 1 base and J by 8 bases, leaving 14 bases between them. CDR1 is LGHNA and CDR2 is YSLEER in the germline V gene. The CDR3 runs 15 residues. The CDR3 here is CASSQGSQWREKLFF. The DNA for the CDR3 is TGCGCCAGCAGCCAAGGTAGTCAGTGGAGAGAAAAACTGTTTTTT.

J is TRBJ2-2 and V is TRBV7-5; the table's TRBD1 call for D was not verified on the DNA. TRBV7-5 is a pseudogene. This CDR3 contains 16 residues. CDR3 protein: CARSLGDRVNTGELFF. For the CDR3, the DNA is TGTGCCAGAAGCTTAGGGGACAGGGTGAACACCGGGGAGCTGTTTTTT.